The 22 T cell receptor beta chains below come from one sample, sequenced in a study of T cells in Graves' hyperthyroidism and ophthalmopathy. RNA transcripts served as the template for amplifying TCR beta CDR3 regions. Using the HTBI primer set, a first-round RT-PCR was run on the TCR CDR3. TCRdb passed the multiplex PCR reads through MiXCR, listing each CDR3 protein once. The repertoire holds about 570,000 distinct CDR3 sequences, roughly 50% seen once, with 15% to 20% in the top ten. The specimen sequenced was peripheral blood or thyroid tissue (not recorded which). The receptors come from an adult woman with Graves' disease, either hyperthyroidism or ophthalmopathy (not recorded which).

This clonotype appeared many times. The chain carries TRBV9 and TRBJ1-2; 7 nucleotides line up with TRBD1. V shed 3 bases, J shed 8 bases, and the junction held 10 bases outside the gene matches. Germline values: CDR1 SGDLS, CDR2 YYNGEE. CDR3 length equals 14 residues. CDR3 loop: CASSARGTVRGYTF. The CDR3 region has the DNA TGTGCCAGCAGCGCGCGCGGGACAGTGCGGGGCTACACCTTC.

The chain couples TRBV10-3 to TRBJ2-5; D assignment may be TRBD1 or TRBD2 (5 bases each). Germline CDR1 and CDR2: ENHRY and SYGVKD. Between the trimmed V and J ends, which lost 4 bases and 5 bases, there was a span of 14 bases. The CDR3 is made up of 14 amino acids. CDR3 loop: CAISVWGMMETQYF. The CDR3 DNA reads as TGTGCCATCAGTGTTTGGGGGATGATGGAGACCCAGTACTTC.

The chain couples TRBV10-3 to TRBJ1-6; 8 bases fit TRBD1. The germline gives CDR1 ENHRY, CDR2 SYGVKD. CDR3 size: 15 residues. J was trimmed by 10 bases and V by 6 bases; bases with no gene match: 11. CDR3 sequence (DNA): TGTGCCATCAGGGATGGACAGGGTGTTAGATCACCCCTCCACTTT. It codes for CAIRDGQGVRSPLHF.

The chain employs TRBV10-3 and TRBJ2-5; D may correspond to TRBD1 or TRBD2 (5 bases each). Germline CDR1 and CDR2: ENHRY and SYGVKD. V lost 6 bases and J 4 bases, leaving 12 bases between the germline ends. CDR3 length equals 13 residues. This CDR3 reads CAISGTSGETQYF. The CDR3 DNA reads TGTGCCATCAGCGGGACCTCTGGAGAGACCCAGTACTTC.

There are many counts of this clonotype. The chain is built from TRBV6-5 and TRBJ1-2; maybe TRBD1 (5 bases). Germline V CDR1 and CDR2: MNHEY, SVGAGI. CDR3 length: 15 amino acids. V shed 3 bases and J shed 7 bases, with 18 bases lying between them. CDR3 region: CASSYGRGALGGYTF. CDR3 DNA: TGTGCCAGCAGTTATGGGAGGGGTGCTCTTGGTGGCTACACCTTC.

This clonotype occurred once. The chain carries TRBV19 and TRBJ2-5; D might be TRBD1 or TRBD2, each matching 5 bases. CDR1 LNHDA and CDR2 SQIVND come from the germline V gene (reference sequence). V was trimmed by 5 bases and J by 1 base, leaving 17 bases between them. The CDR3 extends over 16 amino acids. In DNA form, the CDR3 reads TGTGCCAGTAGTTGGAAGGGGAGACCCGGCCAAGAGACCCAGTACTTC. Translating gives CASSWKGRPGQETQYF.

A remark on this clonotype: Sequence at one end of the junction differs from germline and may be a read error. The chain carries TRBV5-4 and TRBJ1-1; D is uncertain. In germline, CDR1 is SGHNT, CDR2 YYREEE (reference sequence). CDR3 length: 14 residues. CDR3 sequence reads: CASGLVEANTEAFF. The CDR3 DNA sequence: TGTGCCAGCGGCTTGGTGGAGGCGAACACTGAAGCTTTCTTT.

A remark on this clonotype: No DNA is shown, since the ends of the CDR3 on it are uncertain; the CDR3 is the one TCRdb lists. The chain combines TRBV25-1 with TRBJ2-7; the DNA was not compared with TRBD2, the D call given in the table. The CDR3 is 17 amino acids in total, end residues counted. Germline CDR1 reads MGHDK; CDR2 reads SYGVNS. The CDR3 here is CACSASNQREVSYEQYF.

The rearrangement links TRBV9 to TRBJ2-5; D call uncertain. Germline V gene data show CDR1 as SGDLS and CDR2 as YYNGEE. The CDR3 extends over 13 amino acids. V shed 4 bases and J shed 5 bases, with 12 bases lying between them. The CDR3 sequence is CASSPHTGETQYF. The CDR3, as DNA: TGTGCCAGCAGCCCTCACACCGGGGAGACCCAGTACTTC.

The chain couples TRBV20-1 to TRBJ1-1; D gene unclear. The germline gives CDR1 DFQATT, CDR2 SNEGSKA (reference sequence). The CDR3 is made up of 14 amino acids. V lost 6 bases and J 4 bases, leaving 18 bases between the germline ends. CDR3 nucleotides: TGCAGTGCACAACCGACGGGGAGCCGCACTGAAGCTTTCTTT. Translated, it gives CSAQPTGSRTEAFF.

This clonotype was recorded a few times. The chain has TRBV12-3 or TRBV12-4 and TRBJ1-1, with D maybe TRBD1 (6 bases). Trimming shortened V by 6 bases and J by 7 bases, and 18 bases separated the two germline ends. The CDR3 totals 14 residues. CDR3 protein: CASSPPDSRREAFF. The CDR3 DNA is TGTGCCAGCAGCCCCCCGGACAGCCGCCGTGAAGCTTTCTTT.

The rearrangement uses TRBV5-1 and TRBJ2-6, with 7 bases matching TRBD1. CDR1 and CDR2 (germline): SGHRS, YFSETQ. The CDR3 extends over 16 amino acids. V gave up 0 bases and J gave up 2 bases; unmatched junction bases: 2. The CDR3 spells CASSLAGGPGANVLTF. The CDR3 DNA follows: TGCGCCAGCAGCTTGGCAGGGGGACCTGGGGCCAACGTCCTGACTTTC.

Many counts were recorded for this clonotype. The chain recombines TRBV27 with TRBJ1-4, with a weak D call TRBD1 (5 bases). In germline, CDR1 is MNHEY, CDR2 SMNVEV (reference sequence). Trimming cost V 6 bases and J 8 bases, with 19 bases left between them. CDR3 length equals 15 residues. The CDR3 coding sequence is TGTGCCAGCAGGATATCGTGGAGGGGAGGGGAAAAACTGTTTTTT. Its protein product is CASRISWRGGEKLFF.

This clonotype has a handful of counts. The rearrangement links TRBV27 to TRBJ1-2; weak D call: TRBD1 (5 bases). Germline CDR1 and CDR2: MNHEY and SMNVEV (reference sequence). V shed 2 bases and J shed 4 bases, with 8 bases lying between them. The CDR3 sequence is 13 residues long. The CDR3 DNA reads TGTGCCAGCAGTTTAGGGGCTTCCTATGGCTACACCTTC. Translation: CASSLGASYGYTF.

The chain has TRBV7-8 and TRBJ2-5; tentative D call: TRBD1 (6 bases). Deletions cut 5 bases from V and 13 bases from J, with 14 bases between. CDR1 SGHVS and CDR2 FQNEAQ come from the germline V gene. The CDR3 has 11 amino acids. CDR3 sequence reads: CASSLDRRVYF. CDR3 DNA sequence: TGTGCCAGCAGCCTCGACAGGCGAGTGTACTTC. The full variable domain, its missing parts supplied by reference TRBV7-8 and TRBJ2-5, is GAGVSQSPRYKVAKRGQDVALRCDPISGHVSLFWYQQALGQGPEFLTYFQNEAQLDKSGLPSDRFFAERPEGSVSTLKIQRTQQEDSAVYLCASSLDRRVYFGPGTRLLVL.

This chain uses TRBV7-9 with TRBJ2-5, with D perhaps matching TRBD2 (5 bases). This CDR3 is 17 amino acids long. Trimming cost V 0 bases and J 1 base, with 15 bases left between them. Germline lookup yields CDR1 SEHNR and CDR2 FQNEAQ (reference sequence). The CDR3 sequence: CASSLAHAGFGQETQYF. CDR3 nucleotides: TGTGCCAGCAGCTTAGCGCACGCGGGTTTCGGCCAAGAGACCCAGTACTTC.

This clonotype was detected many times. The chain is built from TRBV15 and TRBJ1-5, with 7 bases matching TRBD1. The CDR3 is made up of 15 amino acids. The ends lost 3 bases at V and 1 base at J; junction bases unmatched: 3. Germline V gene lookup returns CDR1 LNHNV and CDR2 YYDKDF (reference sequence). The CDR3 sequence is CATSSEQGSNQPQHF. The CDR3 region has the DNA TGTGCCACCAGCAGTGAACAGGGGAGCAATCAGCCCCAGCATTTT.

This clonotype was seen only once. V is TRBV2 and J is TRBJ2-5; unclear D gene. V lost 7 bases and J 5 bases, leaving 17 bases between the germline ends. The CDR3 is 14 residues long. The germline CDR1 and CDR2 sequences are SNHLY and FYNNEI. The CDR3 region is CASTPRMGSETQYF. CDR3 DNA: TGTGCCAGCACCCCACGAATGGGATCTGAGACCCAGTACTTC.

This clonotype showed up just a few times. J is TRBJ1-5 and V is TRBV4-2; a weak D match, TRBD1 (5 bases). Germline lookup yields CDR1 LGHNA and CDR2 YNFKEQ. The CDR3 totals 18 residues. Between the trimmed V and J ends, which lost 1 base and 10 bases, there was a span of 26 bases. The CDR3 DNA is TGTGCCAGCAGCCAAGGATATCACCCCAAAGGGGCTGTCGGCCCCCAGCATTTT. This codes for CASSQGYHPKGAVGPQHF.

The V and J genes are TRBV10-3 and TRBJ1-2; D possibly corresponds to TRBD1 (6 bases). Trimming left V 6 bases short and J 2 bases short, with 7 bases between. Germline V gene sequence: CDR1 ENHRY, CDR2 SYGVKD. This CDR3 contains 12 residues. CDR3 bases: TGTGCCATCAGAGACAGGAACTATGGCTACACCTTC. It codes for CAIRDRNYGYTF.

V is TRBV7-2 and J is TRBJ2-4; D gene ambiguous. The germline V and J ends were trimmed by 1 base and 4 bases, with 8 bases remaining between them. This CDR3 spans 14 amino acids. The V gene's germline CDR1 is SGHTA and CDR2 FQGNSA. The CDR3 is CASSLVGGKNIQYF. CDR3 in DNA: TGTGCCAGCAGCTTAGTGGGCGGTAAAAACATTCAGTACTTC.

This chain's CDR3 is CASSQRTDNYGYTF. The CDR3 DNA sequence: TGTGCCAGCAGCCAACGGACAGATAACTATGGCTACACCTTC. This rearrangement joins TRBV7-9 to TRBJ1-2, with D possibly TRBD1 on 6 matching bases. The CDR3 contains 14 residues. CDR1 is SEHNR, CDR2 FQNEAQ, per germline (reference sequence). V gave up 5 bases and J gave up 1 base, with 11 bases separating them.